The subject of this entry is one T cell receptor beta chain. Its specificity is not known. The V gene's germline CDR1 is MNHNY and CDR2 SVGAGI (reference sequence). The J segment lost 3 bases and the V segment lost 5 bases, leaving 12 bases of the junction unmatched. This CDR3 region has 17 residues. TCRdb recomputed calls from the reads with MiXCR, one row per CDR3 protein. The repertoire holds 250,000 to 300,000 distinct CDR3 sequences, approximately 15% seen once, with about 45% in the top ten. This entry comes from a study of T cell repertoires in cytomegalovirus infection. Study conclusions and caveats: CMV-specific TCR beta clonotypes restricted by HLA-C were the ones dominating the ex vivo response.

This receptor was obtained from a human donor in good health (CMV status not recorded). Some clones in this sample may be carry-over from other donors' samples. The V gene is TRBV6-6, the J gene TRBJ2-3, with TRBD2 identical over 9 bases. The sample taken for sequencing was CD8+ T cells from PBMCs. The CDR3: CASSPFGLAGLTDTQYF. DNA of the CDR3: TGTGCCAGCAGTCCTTTTGGTCTAGCGGGGTTGACAGATACGCAGTATTTT.